The 25 T cell receptor beta chains given below trace back to one sample, sequenced in a study of shared clonotypes between healthy human individuals (dated by TCRdb to the early 2020s). Libraries were prepared through the immunoSEQ multiplex PCR assay. TCRdb obtained this table from immuneACCESS and retained in-frame rearrangements with V and J assigned. These tables miss some clones; where compared with another copy, unresolved V genes account for less than half of the shortfall, and the remainder is unexplained. The sample table holds roughly 2.5 million clones, of which over 85% were seen once. Together, the top ten hold 0.11% to 0.15% of the sample. The sample comprised naive CD4+ T cells sorted from blood. What this sample's cell subset or site label stands for: CD45RA+ positively selected. The receptors stem from a man between 18 and 29 years old in good health.

This clone was detected a few times. Other DNA sequences in this specimen translate into the identical CDR3. The rearrangement uses TRBV5-1 and TRBJ1-5, with 8 bases identical to TRBD1. Losses at the gene ends were 3 bases for V and 4 bases for J; bases not matched to a gene: 3. This CDR3 is 14 amino acids long. Germline CDR1 is SGHRS and CDR2 is YFSETQ. CDR3 sequence (DNA): TGCGCCAGCAGCTCTGGACAGGGAAATCAGCCCCAGCATTTT. This translates into CASSSGQGNQPQHF.

The chain combines TRBV6-5 with TRBJ2-1; 10 positions match TRBD2. The CDR3 sequence is 15 residues long. Losses at the gene ends were 2 bases for V and 4 bases for J; bases not matched to a gene: 2. Germline lookup yields CDR1 MNHEY and CDR2 SVGAGI. CDR3 amino acids: CASSYLAGEYNEQFF. The CDR3 DNA reads TGTGCCAGCAGTTACCTAGCGGGGGAGTACAATGAGCAGTTCTTC.

Regarding this clone: At the DNA level, this CDR3 is encoded by other sequences in the same sample as well. V and J are TRBV5-1 and TRBJ2-5, with 10 positions matching TRBD2. The CDR3 runs to 14 residues. Trimming removed 4 bases from V and 3 bases from J; junction bases left unmatched: 3. The V gene's germline CDR1 is SGHRS and CDR2 YFSETQ. DNA for the CDR3: TGCGCCAGCAGCCCTCTAGCGGGGGAAGAGACCCAGTACTTC. Residues: CASSPLAGEETQYF.

The chain is built from TRBV14 and TRBJ2-5; 9 bases match TRBD1. The CDR3 has 15 amino acids. Germline CDR1 SGHDN, CDR2 FVKESK. V shed 4 bases, J shed 5 bases, and the junction held 8 bases outside the gene matches. CDR3 coding DNA: TGTGCCAGCAGCCTCGGGACAGGGTGGACGGAGACCCAGTACTTC. It is translated as CASSLGTGWTETQYF.

A note on this clone: Within the sample, other DNA sequences also encode this same CDR3. This chain uses TRBV6-5 with TRBJ1-2; D gene ambiguous. V was shortened by 2 bases and J by 4 bases, with 8 bases between the two germline ends. CDR1 MNHEY and CDR2 SVGAGI come from the germline V gene. The CDR3 loop spans 13 amino acids. CDR3 loop: CASSYGTFYGYTF. CDR3 nucleotide sequence: TGTGCCAGCAGTTACGGAACCTTCTATGGCTACACCTTC.

The chain carries TRBV18 and TRBJ2-3; D is ambiguous. CDR1 and CDR2 from the germline V gene are KGHSH and LQKENI. This CDR3 comprises 12 residues. V lost 6 bases and J 5 bases, leaving 9 bases between the germline ends. In nucleotides, the CDR3 is TGTGCCAGCTCGCCGAAGTTAGATACGCAGTATTTT. Amino acids: CASSPKLDTQYF.

This chain joins TRBV19 and TRBJ2-7; weak D call: TRBD2 (6 bases). The CDR3 runs to 16 residues. Trimming shortened V by 4 bases and J by 1 base, and 17 bases separated the two germline ends. The germline V gene has CDR1 LNHDA and CDR2 SQIVND (reference sequence). The CDR3 reads CASSTPNRRASYEQYF. CDR3 coding DNA: TGTGCCAGTAGTACCCCGAATAGGAGGGCTTCCTACGAGCAGTACTTC.

This chain connects TRBV27 to TRBJ1-6; D is perhaps TRBD1 (6 bases). The CDR3 has 18 amino acids. The V and J ends lost 7 bases and 1 base respectively, with 20 bases between them. The germline V gene encodes CDR1 MNHEY and CDR2 SMNVEV (reference sequence). The CDR3 DNA reads TGTGCCAGCACCCTCGGGGGGCCTGGGCGATCCTATAATTCACCCCTCCACTTT. The encoded protein is CASTLGGPGRSYNSPLHF.

The V call is TRBV19, the J call TRBJ1-1, with no clear D. Trimming left V 7 bases short and J 4 bases short, with 19 bases between. This CDR3 spans 15 amino acids. Germline V gene sequence: CDR1 LNHDA, CDR2 SQIVND (reference sequence). CDR3 nucleotides: TGTGCCAGTAAACGAGGGCGGTCTTCGCCCACTGAAGCTTTCTTT. Encoded protein: CASKRGRSSPTEAFF.

This chain connects TRBV6-1 to TRBJ1-2, with D possibly matching TRBD1 (5 bases). Germline-derived CDR1 and CDR2 are MNHNS and SASEGT. The CDR3 contains 15 residues. Trimming pared 6 bases from V and 4 bases from J, leaving 18 bases between. Here the CDR3 DNA reads TGTGCCAGCAGGCACCCTCGACAGATAATCTATGGCTACACCTTC. Encoded protein: CASRHPRQIIYGYTF.

The chain joins TRBV5-4 to TRBJ2-5; D gene unclear. V was shortened by 5 bases and J by 3 bases, with 11 bases between the two germline ends. The V gene's germline CDR1 is SGHNT and CDR2 YYREEE (reference sequence). The CDR3 contains 13 residues. Here the CDR3 reads CASRPPAEETQYF. The DNA of the CDR3 is TGTGCCAGCAGGCCGCCGGCGGAAGAGACCCAGTACTTC.

This clone was observed a single time. The V call is TRBV7-2, the J call TRBJ1-2; D call uncertain. V was clipped by 8 bases and J by 7 bases, with 11 bases between them. The germline V gene encodes CDR1 SGHTA and CDR2 FQGNSA. The CDR3 length is 11 residues. CDR3 nucleotides: TGTGCCAGCCTTGGGGTTGGTGGCTACACCTTC. It specifies CASLGVGGYTF. Together with reference TRBV7-2 and TRBJ1-2, the CDR3 gives the full variable domain: GAGVSQSPSNKVTEKGKDVELRCDPISGHTALYWYRQSLGQGLEFLIYFQGNSAPDKSGLPSDRFSAERTGGSVSTLTIQRTQQEDSAVYLCASLGVGGYTFGSGTRLTVV.

As regards this clone: The same CDR3 can be traced to other DNA sequences in this sample. CDR3 sequence reads: CASSLGPSSYNEQFF. The CDR3 coding sequence is TGCGCCAGCAGCTTGGGACCTAGCTCCTACAATGAGCAGTTCTTC. The chain uses TRBV5-1 and TRBJ2-1, with no clear D. Trimming took 0 bases from V and 0 from J, leaving 7 bases between them. The CDR3 has 15 residues. Germline V gene sequence: CDR1 SGHRS, CDR2 YFSETQ.

The V and J genes are TRBV30 and TRBJ1-5; maybe TRBD1 (5 bases). Germline lookup yields CDR1 GTSNPN and CDR2 SVGIG (reference sequence). The CDR3 loop spans 16 amino acids. Trimming pared 5 bases from V and 9 bases from J, leaving 26 bases between. CDR3 protein: CAWGPNRGPTGGPQHF. In DNA form, the CDR3 reads TGTGCCTGGGGTCCAAACCGGGGACCGACCGGGGGGCCCCAGCATTTT.

The J gene is TRBJ1-2, the V gene TRBV5-1; 8 positions match TRBD1. The CDR3 contains 15 residues. V dropped 4 bases and J dropped 4; count of bases not matched to a gene: 9. Germline lookup yields CDR1 SGHRS and CDR2 YFSETQ. The CDR3 region is CASSPTGGITYGYTF. For the CDR3, the DNA is TGCGCCAGCAGCCCCACAGGGGGGATAACCTATGGCTACACCTTC.

This clone was seen only a few times. This chain uses TRBV7-9 with TRBJ1-1; no reliable D call. Trimming removed 0 bases at V and 0 bases at J, with 8 bases between. The CDR3 runs 15 residues. Germline V CDR1 and CDR2: SEHNR, FQNEAQ (reference sequence). The DNA of the CDR3 is TGTGCCAGCAGCTTAGCGCTAGTCTTGAACACTGAAGCTTTCTTT. Its translation is CASSLALVLNTEAFF.

The chain combines TRBV10-3 with TRBJ2-1; possible D gene TRBD1, 5 bases. Germline loops: CDR1 ENHRY, CDR2 SYGVKD. The CDR3 spans 13 residues. Between the trimmed V and J ends, which lost 7 bases and 6 bases, there was a span of 13 bases. The CDR3 DNA follows: TGTGCCATCACAGGACACATTTCCAATGAGCAGTTCTTC. Residues: CAITGHISNEQFF.

Concerning this clone: This sample also contains other DNA sequences that code for the same CDR3. The CDR3 loop reads CASSAGLAGYNEQFF. In nucleotides, the CDR3 is TGCGCCAGCAGCGCTGGACTAGCGGGGTACAATGAGCAGTTCTTC. The rearrangement links TRBV5-1 to TRBJ2-1, with 12 bases aligning to TRBD2. In germline, CDR1 is SGHRS, CDR2 YFSETQ. J gave up 4 bases and V 4 bases, and 3 bases lay outside the gene matches. This CDR3 has 15 residues.

In the case of this clone: The sample contains more than one DNA sequence encoding this CDR3. This chain connects TRBV6-6 to TRBJ1-1; D ambiguous. V lost 3 bases to trimming and J lost 4 bases, with 9 bases between them. Per germline, CDR1 MNHNY and CDR2 SVGAGI (reference sequence). This CDR3 contains 13 residues. The CDR3 protein is CASSYGGGTEAFF. The DNA of the CDR3 is TGTGCCAGCAGTTATGGTGGTGGCACTGAAGCTTTCTTT.

V gene TRBV2 combines with J gene TRBJ2-6; 7 positions agree with TRBD1. The CDR3 has 16 residues. The V and J ends lost 7 bases and 4 bases, in that order; junction bases with no gene match: 10. Germline CDR1 and CDR2: SNHLY and FYNNEI. The CDR3 DNA is TGTGCCAGCACCTCGAACAGGGGCTCAGGGGCCAACGTCCTGACTTTC. Translation: CASTSNRGSGANVLTF.

The chain couples TRBV5-1 to TRBJ2-4; D is ambiguous. V was shortened by 0 bases and J by 0 bases, with 10 bases between the two germline ends. This CDR3 comprises 16 residues. Germline-derived CDR1 and CDR2 are SGHRS and YFSETQ. The CDR3 loop is CASSLAPEVAKNIQYF. CDR3 nucleotides: TGCGCCAGCAGCTTGGCCCCAGAGGTAGCCAAAAACATTCAGTACTTC. Based on the CDR3 plus reference TRBV5-1 and TRBJ2-4, the full variable domain is KAGVTQTPRYLIKTRGQQVTLSCSPISGHRSVSWYQQTPGQGLQFLFEYFSETQRNKGNFPGRFSGRQFSNSRSEMNVSTLELGDSALYLCASSLAPEVAKNIQYFGAGTRLSVL.

The V call is TRBV5-4, the J call TRBJ1-1, with a weak D call TRBD1 (5 bases). Germline loops: CDR1 SGHNT, CDR2 YYREEE (reference sequence). There are 15 residues in the CDR3. The ends were cut back, 4 bases at V and 6 bases at J, with 19 bases in the middle. The CDR3 reads CASSAGGEARSEAFF. CDR3 sequence (DNA): TGTGCCAGCAGCGCGGGAGGGGAGGCGCGATCTGAAGCTTTCTTT.

This chain connects TRBV5-1 to TRBJ1-6; 10 bases are shared with TRBD1. CDR3 length: 15 amino acids. From germline, CDR1 is SGHRS and CDR2 YFSETQ. With V trimmed by 4 bases and J by 9 bases, 7 bases remained unmatched. Here the CDR3 DNA reads TGCGCCAGCAGCCTCGGGACAGGGGTGATTTCACCCCTCCACTTT. This gives the protein CASSLGTGVISPLHF.

The DNA for the CDR3 is TGTGCCAGCAGTACTCGACAGTCGGAAGCTTTCTTT. Translation: CASSTRQSEAFF. The chain has TRBV6-6 and TRBJ1-1, with a weak D call TRBD1 (5 bases). Looked up from germline, CDR1 is MNHNY and CDR2 is SVGAGI (reference sequence). CDR3 size: 12 residues. V lost 5 bases and J lost 8, with 12 bases in between.

This clone has only a few counts. The rearrangement uses TRBV9 and TRBJ2-2, with D tentatively TRBD2 (6 bases). Trimming stripped 4 bases from V and 3 bases from J, with 10 bases between. The germline V gene has CDR1 SGDLS and CDR2 YYNGEE. The CDR3 length is 14 residues. DNA for the CDR3: TGTGCCAGCAGCCCGCGGGATCACACCGGGGAGCTGTTTTTT. Amino acids: CASSPRDHTGELFF.